These 10 T cell receptor beta chains share one sample of origin, sequenced in a study of cytomegalovirus exposure and HLA in healthy donors. PCR was performed using 60 Vbeta and 13 Jbeta primers. The protocol was immunoSEQ multiplex PCR, while the TCRdb copy is restricted to in-frame clones and leaves out a portion. The table for this sample gives roughly 79,000 clones. Sequencing input: PBMCs. The receptors were sampled from a man aged 25-45 years in good health and CMV-seronegative.

The chain uses TRBV13 and TRBJ2-7; 9 nucleotides align to TRBD1. The CDR3 extends over 17 amino acids. J gave up 2 bases and V 0 bases, and 8 bases lay outside the gene matches. Looked up from germline, CDR1 is PRHDT and CDR2 is FYEKMQ (reference sequence). The CDR3 reads CASSLGPGTGRAYEQYF. The CDR3, as DNA: TGTGCCAGCAGCTTAGGCCCCGGGACAGGGAGGGCCTACGAGCAGTACTTC. Full variable domain (missing parts from reference TRBV13 and TRBJ2-7): AAGVIQSPRHLIKEKRETATLKCYPIPRHDTVYWYQQGPGQDPQFLISFYEKMQSDKGSIPDRFSAQQFSDYHSELNMSSLELGDSALYFCASSLGPGTGRAYEQYFGPGTRLTVT.

The chain carries TRBV6-1 and TRBJ1-1; D possibly corresponds to TRBD1 (6 bases). The CDR3 totals 14 residues. V shed 6 bases and J shed 4 bases, with 15 bases lying between them. CDR1 is MNHNS and CDR2 is SASEGT in the germline V gene. The CDR3 coding sequence is TGTGCCAGCAGATGGGGAGGGGGGCTCACTGAAGCTTTCTTT. Translating it yields CASRWGGGLTEAFF.

The V gene is TRBV6-1, the J gene TRBJ1-2; 9 nucleotides align to TRBD1. CDR3 length equals 17 residues. Germline V CDR1 and CDR2: MNHNS, SASEGT. The V gene end was trimmed by 4 bases and the J gene end by 4 bases; junction bases not matched to a gene: 13. CDR3 nucleotide sequence: TGTGCCAGCAGTGTACACCAGGGCGGACAGGGGAGCTATGGCTACACCTTC. Amino acid sequence: CASSVHQGGQGSYGYTF.

This chain uses TRBV2 with TRBJ2-7, with 8 bases fitting TRBD1. The CDR3 runs 16 residues. V lost 0 bases to trimming and J lost 3 bases; unmatched junction nucleotides: 7. Per the germline V gene, CDR1 is SNHLY and CDR2 is FYNNEI. In DNA form, the CDR3 reads TGTGCCAGCAGTGAAGCTTTAACAGGGGGAGGCTACGAGCAGTACTTC. As protein: CASSEALTGGGYEQYF.

This chain connects TRBV19 to TRBJ1-1, with a possible D match to TRBD1 (6 bases). Trimming left V 6 bases short and J 0 bases short, with 11 bases between. CDR1 and CDR2 (germline): LNHDA, SQIVND (reference sequence). The CDR3 loop spans 14 amino acids. CDR3 in amino acids: CASRDSPMNTEAFF. For the CDR3, the DNA is TGTGCCAGTAGGGACAGCCCCATGAACACTGAAGCTTTCTTT.

The V gene is TRBV7-2, the J gene TRBJ1-4; possible D gene TRBD1, 5 bases. V dropped 2 bases and J dropped 0 bases, with 10 bases sitting between them. Germline V gene data show CDR1 as SGHTA and CDR2 as FQGNSA. The CDR3 is 16 amino acids. In DNA, the CDR3 is TGTGCCAGCAGCTTAAACAGGTTATCAACTAATGAAAAACTGTTTTTT. It yields the protein CASSLNRLSTNEKLFF.

V and J are TRBV6-5 and TRBJ1-1; D unresolved. The CDR3 runs to 11 residues. Germline CDR1 MNHEY, CDR2 SVGAGI. Trimming pared 2 bases from V and 7 bases from J, leaving 5 bases between. In DNA, the CDR3 is TGTGCCAGCAGTTACCAATTTGAAGCTTTCTTT. Amino acids: CASSYQFEAFF.

The V and J genes are TRBV2 and TRBJ1-5; possible D gene TRBD1, 6 bases. V was cut by 4 bases and J by 0 bases, with 7 bases left in between. CDR1 is SNHLY, CDR2 FYNNEI, per germline. The CDR3 is made up of 14 amino acids. The CDR3 bases are TGTGCCAGCAGTGGGGGGCGTAGCAATCAGCCCCAGCATTTT. It encodes CASSGGRSNQPQHF.

This chain connects TRBV2 to TRBJ2-7; 8 nucleotides line up with TRBD2. The junction had 16 bases not matched to a gene; V was cut back by 3 bases and J by 0 bases. This CDR3 contains 19 residues. Germline CDR1 and CDR2: SNHLY and FYNNEI. The CDR3 region has the DNA TGTGCCAGCAGTGACCCGGAGGGACTAGAGCTTGGGGGCTCCTACGAGCAGTACTTC. It yields the protein CASSDPEGLELGGSYEQYF.

The rearrangement uses TRBV11-3 and TRBJ2-1, with D possibly matching TRBD2 (6 bases). Germline CDR1 SGHNT, CDR2 YENEEA. V was clipped by 1 base and J by 3 bases, with 10 bases between them. This CDR3 contains 15 residues. CDR3 DNA sequence: TGTGCCAGCAGCTTAGGCGGGGCGGTCTACAATGAGCAGTTCTTC. Protein product: CASSLGGAVYNEQFF.